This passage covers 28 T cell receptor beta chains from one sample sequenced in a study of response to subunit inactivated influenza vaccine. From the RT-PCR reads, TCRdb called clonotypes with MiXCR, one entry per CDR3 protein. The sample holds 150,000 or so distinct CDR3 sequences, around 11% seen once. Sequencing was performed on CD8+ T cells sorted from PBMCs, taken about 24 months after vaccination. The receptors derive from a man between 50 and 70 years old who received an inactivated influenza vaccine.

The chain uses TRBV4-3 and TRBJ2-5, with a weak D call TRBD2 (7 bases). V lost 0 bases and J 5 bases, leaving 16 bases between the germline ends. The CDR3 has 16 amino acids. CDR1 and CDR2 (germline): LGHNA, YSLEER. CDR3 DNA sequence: TGCGCCAGCAGCCAAGAAACGGGGGGCCCGCGGGAGACCCAGTACTTC. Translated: CASSQETGGPRETQYF.

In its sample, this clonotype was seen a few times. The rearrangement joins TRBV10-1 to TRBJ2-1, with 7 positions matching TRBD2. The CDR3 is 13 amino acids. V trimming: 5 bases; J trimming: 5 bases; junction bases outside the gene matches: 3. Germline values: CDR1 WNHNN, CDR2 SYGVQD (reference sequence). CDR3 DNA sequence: TGCGCCAGCAGTCCCGGGAGGAACAATGAGCAGTTCTTC. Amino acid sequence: CASSPGRNNEQFF.

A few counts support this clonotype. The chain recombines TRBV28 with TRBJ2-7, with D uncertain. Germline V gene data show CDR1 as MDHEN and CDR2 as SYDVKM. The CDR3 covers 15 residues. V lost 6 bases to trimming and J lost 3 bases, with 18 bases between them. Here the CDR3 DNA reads TGTGCCAGCAGCGAACCTTACCGGGCCTTCTACGAGCAGTACTTC. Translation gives CASSEPYRAFYEQYF.

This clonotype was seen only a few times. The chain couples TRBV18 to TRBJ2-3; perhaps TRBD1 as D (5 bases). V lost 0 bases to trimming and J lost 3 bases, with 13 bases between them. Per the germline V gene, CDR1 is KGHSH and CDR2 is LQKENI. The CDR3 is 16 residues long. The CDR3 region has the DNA TGTGCCAGCTCACCACCAGAAGGGGAACCGACAGATACGCAGTATTTT. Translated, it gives CASSPPEGEPTDTQYF.

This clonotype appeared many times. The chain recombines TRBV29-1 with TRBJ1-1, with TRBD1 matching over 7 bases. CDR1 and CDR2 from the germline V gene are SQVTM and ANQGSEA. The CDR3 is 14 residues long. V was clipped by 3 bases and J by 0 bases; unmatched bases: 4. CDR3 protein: CSVDPTGLNTEAFF. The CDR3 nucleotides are TGCAGCGTTGACCCGACAGGGTTGAACACTGAAGCTTTCTTT.

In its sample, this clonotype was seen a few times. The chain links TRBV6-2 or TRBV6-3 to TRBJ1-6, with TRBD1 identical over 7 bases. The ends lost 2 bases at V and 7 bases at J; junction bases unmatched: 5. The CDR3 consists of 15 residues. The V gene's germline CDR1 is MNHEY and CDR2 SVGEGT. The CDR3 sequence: CASSYSGTENSPLHF. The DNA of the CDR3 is TGTGCCAGCAGTTACAGTGGGACAGAAAATTCACCCCTCCACTTT.

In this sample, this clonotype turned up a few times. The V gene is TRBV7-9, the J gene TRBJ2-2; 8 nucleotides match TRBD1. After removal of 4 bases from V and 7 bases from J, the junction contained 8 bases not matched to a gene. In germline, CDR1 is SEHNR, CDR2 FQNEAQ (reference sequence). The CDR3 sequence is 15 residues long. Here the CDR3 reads CASSSLDRVIGELFF. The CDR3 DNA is TGTGCCAGCAGCTCCTTGGACAGGGTAATCGGGGAGCTGTTTTTT.

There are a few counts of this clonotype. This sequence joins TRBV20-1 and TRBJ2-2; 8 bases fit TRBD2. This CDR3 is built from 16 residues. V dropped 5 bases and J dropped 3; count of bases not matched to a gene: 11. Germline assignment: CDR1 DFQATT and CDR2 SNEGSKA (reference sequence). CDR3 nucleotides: TGCAGTGCTGGATATGACGGGAGGGTGGACACCGGGGAGCTGTTTTTT. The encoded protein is CSAGYDGRVDTGELFF.

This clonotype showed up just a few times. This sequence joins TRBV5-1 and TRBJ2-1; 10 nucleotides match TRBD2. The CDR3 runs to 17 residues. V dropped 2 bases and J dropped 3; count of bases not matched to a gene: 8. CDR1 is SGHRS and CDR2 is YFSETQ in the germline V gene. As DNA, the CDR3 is TGCGCCAGCAGCTTATATAGCGGGGGGTTACTCTACAATGAGCAGTTCTTC. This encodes CASSLYSGGLLYNEQFF.

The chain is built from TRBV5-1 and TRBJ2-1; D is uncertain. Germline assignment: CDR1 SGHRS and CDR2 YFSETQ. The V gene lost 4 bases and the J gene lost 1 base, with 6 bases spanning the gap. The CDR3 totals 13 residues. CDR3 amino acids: CASSGMSYNEQFF. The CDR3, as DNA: TGCGCCAGCAGCGGCATGTCCTACAATGAGCAGTTCTTC.

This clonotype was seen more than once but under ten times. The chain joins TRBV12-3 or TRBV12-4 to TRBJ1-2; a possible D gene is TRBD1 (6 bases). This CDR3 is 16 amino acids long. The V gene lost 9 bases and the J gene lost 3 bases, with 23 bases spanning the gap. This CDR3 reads CASLGAVTSRDYGYTF. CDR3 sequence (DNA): TGTGCCAGTTTGGGGGCAGTTACATCCCGGGACTATGGCTACACCTTC.

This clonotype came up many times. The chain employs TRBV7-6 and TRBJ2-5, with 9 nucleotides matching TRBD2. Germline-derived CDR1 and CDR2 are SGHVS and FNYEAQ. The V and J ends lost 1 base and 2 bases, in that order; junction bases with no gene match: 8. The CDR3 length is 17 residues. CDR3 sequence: CASSLDPLAGYQETQYF. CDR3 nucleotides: TGTGCCAGCAGCTTAGATCCCCTAGCGGGGTATCAAGAGACCCAGTACTTC.

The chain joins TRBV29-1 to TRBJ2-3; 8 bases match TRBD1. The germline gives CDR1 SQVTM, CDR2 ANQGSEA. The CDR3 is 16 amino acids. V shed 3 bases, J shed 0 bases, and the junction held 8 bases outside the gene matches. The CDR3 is CSVDALQGASTDTQYF. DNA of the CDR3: TGCAGCGTTGACGCTCTGCAGGGGGCAAGCACAGATACGCAGTATTTT.

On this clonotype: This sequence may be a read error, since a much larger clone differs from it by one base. The DNA for the CDR3 is TGTGCCAGCAGTGAATACGACGGGCCCTACGGGCAGTACTTC. It is translated as CASSEYDGPYGQYF. The chain couples TRBV2 to TRBJ2-7; D gene ambiguous. The germline gives CDR1 SNHLY, CDR2 FYNNEI. This CDR3 comprises 14 residues.

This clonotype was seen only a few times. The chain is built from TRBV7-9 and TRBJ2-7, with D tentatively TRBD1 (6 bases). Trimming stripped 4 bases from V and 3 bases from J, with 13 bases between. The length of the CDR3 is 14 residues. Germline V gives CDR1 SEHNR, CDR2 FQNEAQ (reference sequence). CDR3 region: CASSSRDNRYEQYF. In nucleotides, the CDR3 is TGTGCCAGCAGCTCCCGGGACAACCGCTACGAGCAGTACTTC.

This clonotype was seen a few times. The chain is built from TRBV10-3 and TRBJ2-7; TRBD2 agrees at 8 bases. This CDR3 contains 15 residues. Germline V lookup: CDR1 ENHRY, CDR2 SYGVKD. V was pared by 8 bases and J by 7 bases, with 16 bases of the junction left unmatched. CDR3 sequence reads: CAISRAGASYFEQYF. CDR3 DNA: TGTGCCATCTCTAGAGCGGGAGCCTCCTATTTTGAGCAGTACTTC.

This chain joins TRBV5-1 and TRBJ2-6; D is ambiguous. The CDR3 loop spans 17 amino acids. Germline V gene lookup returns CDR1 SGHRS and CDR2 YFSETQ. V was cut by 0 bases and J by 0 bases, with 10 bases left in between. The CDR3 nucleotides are TGCGCCAGCAGCTTGGGCGTCCGGGCCTCTGGGGCCAACGTCCTGACTTTC. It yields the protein CASSLGVRASGANVLTF.

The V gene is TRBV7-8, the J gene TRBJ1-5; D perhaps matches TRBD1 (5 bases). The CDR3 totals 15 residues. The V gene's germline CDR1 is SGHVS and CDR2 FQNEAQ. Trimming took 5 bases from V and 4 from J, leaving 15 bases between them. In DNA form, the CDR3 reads TGTGCCAGCAGCGAGAGGGTCCAGGGTAATCAGCCCCAGCATTTT. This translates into CASSERVQGNQPQHF.

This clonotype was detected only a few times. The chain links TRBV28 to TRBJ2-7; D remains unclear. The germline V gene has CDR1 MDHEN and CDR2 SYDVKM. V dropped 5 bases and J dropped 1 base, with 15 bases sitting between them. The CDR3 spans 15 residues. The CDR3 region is CASSPPLGVSYEQYF. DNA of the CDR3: TGTGCCAGCAGTCCCCCCCTTGGGGTGTCCTACGAGCAGTACTTC.

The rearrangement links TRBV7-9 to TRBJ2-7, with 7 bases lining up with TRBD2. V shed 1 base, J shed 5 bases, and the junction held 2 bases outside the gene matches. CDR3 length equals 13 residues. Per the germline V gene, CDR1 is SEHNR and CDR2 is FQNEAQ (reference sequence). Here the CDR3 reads CASSLGEGNEQYF. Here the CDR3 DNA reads TGTGCCAGCAGCTTAGGGGAGGGGAACGAGCAGTACTTC.

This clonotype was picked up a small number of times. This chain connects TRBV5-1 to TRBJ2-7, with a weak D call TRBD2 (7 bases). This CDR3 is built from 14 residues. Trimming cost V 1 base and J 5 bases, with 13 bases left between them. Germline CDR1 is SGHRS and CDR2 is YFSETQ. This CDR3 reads CASSLLTGGNEQYF. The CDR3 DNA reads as TGCGCCAGCAGCTTGTTGACGGGGGGCAACGAGCAGTACTTC.

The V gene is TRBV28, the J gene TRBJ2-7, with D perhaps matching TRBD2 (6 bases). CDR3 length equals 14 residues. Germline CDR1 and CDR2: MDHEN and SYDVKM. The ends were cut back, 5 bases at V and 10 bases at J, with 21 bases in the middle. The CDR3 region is CASSGTGPAGYQYF. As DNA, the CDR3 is TGTGCCAGCAGTGGCACCGGACCAGCGGGTTATCAGTACTTC.

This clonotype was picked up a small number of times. The chain's CDR3 is CAISEGYYGYTF. In DNA, the CDR3 is TGTGCCATCAGTGAGGGGTACTATGGCTACACCTTC. The rearrangement links TRBV10-3 to TRBJ1-2; D remains unclear. Germline lookup yields CDR1 ENHRY and CDR2 SYGVKD. The V gene lost 2 bases and the J gene lost 3 bases, with 4 bases spanning the gap. CDR3 length: 12 residues.

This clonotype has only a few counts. The chain's CDR3 is CSVAGGRTGQPIGFEQFF. DNA of the CDR3: TGCAGCGTTGCAGGGGGGAGAACGGGACAGCCCATAGGATTTGAGCAGTTCTTC. The chain combines TRBV29-1 with TRBJ2-1; a possible D gene is TRBD1 (7 bases). CDR3 length: 18 residues. The V gene's germline CDR1 is SQVTM and CDR2 ANQGSEA. Trimming pared 4 bases from V and 9 bases from J, leaving 31 bases between.

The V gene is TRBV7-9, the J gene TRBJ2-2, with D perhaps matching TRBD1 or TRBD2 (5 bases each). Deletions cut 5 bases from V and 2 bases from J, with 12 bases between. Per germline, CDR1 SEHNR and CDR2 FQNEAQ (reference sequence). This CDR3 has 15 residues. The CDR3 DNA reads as TGTGCCAGCAGCCCCCGGGACCAAAACACCGGGGAGCTGTTTTTT. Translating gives CASSPRDQNTGELFF.

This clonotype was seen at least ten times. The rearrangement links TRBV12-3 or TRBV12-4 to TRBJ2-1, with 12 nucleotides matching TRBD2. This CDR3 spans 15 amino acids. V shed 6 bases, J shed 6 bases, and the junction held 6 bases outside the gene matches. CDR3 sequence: CASRTGLAGANEQFF. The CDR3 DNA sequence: TGTGCCAGCAGGACGGGACTAGCGGGTGCCAATGAGCAGTTCTTC.

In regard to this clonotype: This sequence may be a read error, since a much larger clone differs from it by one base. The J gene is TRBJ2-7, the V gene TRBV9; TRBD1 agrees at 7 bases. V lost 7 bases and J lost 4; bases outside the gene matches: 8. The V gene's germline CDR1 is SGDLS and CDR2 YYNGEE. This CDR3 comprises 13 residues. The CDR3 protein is CASGPRTGYEQYF. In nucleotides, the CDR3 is TGTGCCAGCGGCCCCCGGACAGGTTACGAGCAGTACTTC.

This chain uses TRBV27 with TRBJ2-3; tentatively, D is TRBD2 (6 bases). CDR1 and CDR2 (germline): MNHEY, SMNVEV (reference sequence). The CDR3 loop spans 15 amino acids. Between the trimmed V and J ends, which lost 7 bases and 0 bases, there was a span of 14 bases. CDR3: CASIPSAGSTDTQYF. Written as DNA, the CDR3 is TGTGCCAGCATTCCTAGCGCGGGCAGCACAGATACGCAGTATTTT.